This TCR beta chain comes out of a study of T cell repertoires in cytomegalovirus infection. The germline V gene has CDR1 MDHEN and CDR2 SYDVKM. V was pared by 5 bases and J by 4 bases, with 15 bases between. This CDR3 has 15 amino acids. TCRdb analysed the reads with MiXCR anew, one entry per CDR3 protein. The sample lists 740,000 or so distinct CDR3 sequences; 35% were seen once. This receptor was identified in a human donor in good health (CMV status not recorded). Some clones in this sample may be carry-over from other donors' samples. V is TRBV28 and J is TRBJ2-4, with TRBD1 as a possible D gene (6 bases). The sequenced sample was PBMCs. The CDR3: CASSIQGAAKNIQYF. CDR3 DNA: TGTGCCAGCAGTATACAGGGTGCAGCAAAAAACATTCAGTACTTC. The complete variable domain, with remaining parts taken from reference TRBV28 and TRBJ2-4, reads DVKVTQSSRYLVKRTGEKVFLECVQDMDHENMFWYRQDPGLGLRLIYFSYDVKMKEKGDIPEGYSVSREKKERFSLILESASTNQTSMYLCASSIQGAAKNIQYFGAGTRLSVL.